This is a list of T cell receptor beta chains from one sample in a study of OX40 agonist ivuxolimab in advanced cancers. Assay: immunoSEQ multiplex PCR; the TCRdb copy retains only in-frame clones and omits some. The repertoire has 90,000 or so clones, 85% to 90% of them found once; the top ten carry around 1.6%. Sequencing used CD4+ or CD8+ T cells sorted from blood, obtained in a trial of the OX40 agonist ivuxolimab. Receptors originate from an adult with an advanced solid tumor such as melanoma, head and neck, liver or kidney cancer. The CDR3 runs from the conserved cysteine through the conserved F or W. Fields, in order: CDR3 DNA, CDR3 protein, D gene, clone size, J gene, V gene. D genes are given only for firm matches. Rows give clone size only sometimes, using once, few, many, or a class for an expanded clone.

DNA: TGTGCTAGTGGCTGGGGGAGCGGCCAAGAGACCCAGTACTTC; CDR3: CASGWGSGQETQYF; D: NA; size: NA; J: TRBJ2-5; V: TRBV12-5
DNA: TGCAGCGTCGCCCCCGGGGGTAATGAAAAACTGTTTTTT; CDR3: CSVAPGGNEKLFF; D: NA; size: NA; J: TRBJ1-4; V: TRBV29-1
DNA: TGTGCCAGCAGCTCACAGGTCTCTGGGGCCAACGTCCTGACTTTC; CDR3: CASSSQVSGANVLTF; D: NA; size: NA; J: TRBJ2-6; V: TRBV5-5
DNA: TGTGCCACCTCCTGGGCAGGGAGCTCCTACGAGCAGTACTTC; CDR3: CATSWAGSSYEQYF; D: NA; size: NA; J: TRBJ2-7; V: TRBV6-6
DNA: TGTGCCAGCAGTTTATTGACAGGGGGAAGTAATGAAAAACTGTTTTTT; CDR3: CASSLLTGGSNEKLFF; D: TRBD1; size: NA; J: TRBJ1-4; V: TRBV27
DNA: TGTGCCAGCAGCTTGCGAGCTCTCCCAGGGCCTGAGACCCAGTACTTC; CDR3: CASSLRALPGPETQYF; D: NA; size: NA; J: TRBJ2-5; V: TRBV5-4
DNA: TGCGCCAGCCACCGGGGGGAGGCAGATACGCAGTATTTT; CDR3: CASHRGEADTQYF; D: TRBD2; size: NA; J: TRBJ2-3; V: TRBV5-1
DNA: TGTGCCAGCAGTACCAGGGGCTCCTACGAGCAGTACTTC; CDR3: CASSTRGSYEQYF; D: NA; size: NA; J: TRBJ2-7; V: TRBV5-5
DNA: TGTGCCAGCAGCAGGACAGGGACGAGCTCTGAAGCTTTCTTT; CDR3: CASSRTGTSSEAFF; D: TRBD1; size: once; J: TRBJ1-1; V: TRBV7-8
DNA: TGTGCCAGCAGCTTAGGACTAGCGTTTGAGCAGTTCTTC; CDR3: CASSLGLAFEQFF; D: TRBD2; size: once; J: TRBJ2-1; V: TRBV11-3